A selection of T cell receptor beta chains follows, all from one sample in a study of siplizumab effects on memory and regulatory T cells. Profiled with immunoSEQ multiplex PCR; TCRdb holds only in-frame clones, not every one. Here the sample spans under 110,000 clones, nearly 95% being singletons. The sequenced material came from non-Treg CD4+ T cells sorted from blood. All receptors derive from a human donor in good health. Both conserved end residues are part of each CDR3. A D gene is named only where the DNA matches it firmly. The size of a clone is reported for some rows only, either as once, few or many, or as a class for expanded clones.

TRBV30	.	TRBJ1-5	.	TGTGCCTGGAGTACCCAGGGGAATCAGCCCCAGCATTTT	CAWSTQGNQPQHF
TRBV11-3	.	TRBJ2-2	.	TGTGCCAGCAGCTTTTTGACCGGGTCGGCCGGGGAGCTGTTTTTT	CASSFLTGSAGELFF
TRBV2	.	TRBJ1-4	.	TGTGCCAGCAGATACACTACAACTAATGAAAAACTGTTTTTT	CASRYTTTNEKLFF
TRBV28	.	TRBJ2-1	TRBD2	TGTGCCAGCAGTTTATTGAGTCGGACTAGCGGGAGGTATGAGCAGTTCTTC	CASSLLSRTSGRYEQFF
TRBV30	.	TRBJ2-1	.	TGTGCCTCCACAGGCGGTGAGCAGTTCTTC	CASTGGEQFF
TRBV7-2	.	TRBJ2-7	.	TGTGCCAGCAGCACCGGCCAGGTAGGAGTCACCCAGCAGTACTTC	CASSTGQVGVTQQYF
TRBV5-4	.	TRBJ1-6	.	TGTGCCAGCAGCTCCATCTCGGGACGGAAAAATTCACCCCTCCACTTT	CASSSISGRKNSPLHF
TRBV6-4	.	TRBJ2-2	.	TGTGCCAGCAGTGACTCCCGGGCGAAGAGCACCGGGGAGCTGTTTTTT	CASSDSRAKSTGELFF
TRBV27	.	TRBJ2-7	.	TGTGCCAGCCGAAAACTGCCCTCCTACGAGCAGTACTTC	CASRKLPSYEQYF
TRBV4-2	.	TRBJ2-7	TRBD2	TGTGCCAGCAGCCAGGATCTGCCGGGACTAGCGATAGTCTACGAGCAGTACTTC	CASSQDLPGLAIVYEQYF
TRBV5-6	once	TRBJ2-2	.	TGTGCCAGCAGCTTGGACTCGCCGGAGCTGTTTTTT	CASSLDSPELFF
TRBV5-1	.	TRBJ2-3	TRBD2	TGCGCCAGCAGCTTTGGTAGGCTAGCGGGAGCCACTAGCACAGATACGCAGTATTTT	CASSFGRLAGATSTDTQYF
TRBV6-6	.	TRBJ2-3	TRBD1	TGTGCCAGCAGTTATCGGGACAGTGGGACAGATACGCAGTATTTT	CASSYRDSGTDTQYF
TRBV7-9	.	TRBJ1-4	.	TGTGCCAGCAGCTTAAGCATGTTCGAAAAACTGTTTTTT	CASSLSMFEKLFF
TRBV4-1	.	TRBJ1-2	.	TGCGCCAGCAGCCAAGATCAAGTCTATGGCTACACCTTC	CASSQDQVYGYTF
TRBV5-1	once	TRBJ2-3	.	TGCGCCAGCAGCCATGCACAAGACTCAGCAAACACAGATACGCAGTATTTT	CASSHAQDSANTDTQYF
TRBV5-1	few	TRBJ1-3	TRBD1	TGCGCCAGCAGCCGGGACAGGGGTACTGGAAACACCATATATTTT	CASSRDRGTGNTIYF
TRBV28	.	TRBJ2-1	TRBD2	TGTGCCAGCAGTTCCCGGACTAGCGGGAGGGGGGATGAGCAGTTCTTC	CASSSRTSGRGDEQFF
TRBV7-6	.	TRBJ2-3	.	TGTGCCAGCAGCTTACCCACAGATACGCAGTATTTT	CASSLPTDTQYF
TRBV29-1	.	TRBJ2-1	TRBD2	TGCAGCGTTAAGGGACTAGCGGGAGAATCCTACAATGAGCAGTTCTTC	CSVKGLAGESYNEQFF
TRBV5-4	.	TRBJ2-5	TRBD2	TGTGCCAGCAGCTCGAGGACTAGCGGGAGGGCCATGGAGACCCAGTACTTC	CASSSRTSGRAMETQYF
TRBV6-5	.	TRBJ1-1	.	TGTGCCAGCAGCACAGGTCGAGAAGCTTTCTTT	CASSTGREAFF
TRBV4-3	.	TRBJ1-6	.	TGCGCCAGCAGCCAAGCAATTTTAAGGCCCCTCCACTTT	CASSQAILRPLHF
TRBV12-5	.	TRBJ1-5	.	TGTGCTAGTGGTTTGGTAGGAGGGGGGCTGATAGTTTCAAGCAATCAGCCCCAGCATTTT	CASGLVGGGLIVSSNQPQHF
TRBV6-5	.	TRBJ2-2	.	TGTGCCAGCAAAGGGCGCCGGTCCGGGGAGCTGTTTTTT	CASKGRRSGELFF
TRBV5-4	.	TRBJ2-1	.	TGTGCCAGCAGCCCCCCCCCAGCGGGTAGCTACAATGAGCAGTTCTTC	CASSPPPAGSYNEQFF
TRBV18	.	TRBJ1-6	.	TGTGCCAGCTATGACAGGCAGGACTCACCCCTCCACTTT	CASYDRQDSPLHF
TRBV27	.	TRBJ2-1	.	TGTGCCAGCAGACTAGGGCCGGGGAATGAGCAGTTCTTC	CASRLGPGNEQFF
TRBV18	.	TRBJ1-1	.	TGTGCCAGCTCACCGGCCTCGGGGACTGAAGCTTTCTTT	CASSPASGTEAFF
TRBV5-1	.	TRBJ2-2	.	TGCGCCAGCAGCGTGGAGAACACCGGGGAGCTGTTTTTT	CASSVENTGELFF
TRBV15	.	TRBJ2-2	TRBD2	TGTGCCACCAGCAGAGATAATCGGCTAGCGGGAAAAAACACCGGGGAGCTGTTTTTT	CATSRDNRLAGKNTGELFF
TRBV5-8	.	TRBJ2-1	.	TGTGCCAGCAGCGATCGTTTAGGGGGCTCCTACAATGAGCAGTTCTTC	CASSDRLGGSYNEQFF
TRBV11-3	.	TRBJ2-5	.	TGTGCCAGCAGCTTAGGACAGACCCAGTACTTC	CASSLGQTQYF
TRBV7-9	.	TRBJ2-7	.	TGTGCCAGCAGCTTATCTGACCAGGGGTTCGAGCAGTACTTC	CASSLSDQGFEQYF
TRBV19	.	TRBJ2-4	TRBD2	TGTGCCAGTAGTTCTAGCGGGAAAAACATTCAGTACTTC	CASSSSGKNIQYF
TRBV18	.	TRBJ1-2	.	TGTGCCAGCTCACCCCTCGGCTCTAACTATGGCTACACCTTC	CASSPLGSNYGYTF
TRBV7-9	.	TRBJ1-3	.	TGTGCCAGCAGCCGCGGGGAGGGGTCAAGCTCTGGAAACACCATATATTTT	CASSRGEGSSSGNTIYF
TRBV6-4	.	TRBJ1-3	TRBD1	TGTGCCAGCAGTGACTCTTCGACAGGGGGCTCTGGAAACACCATATATTTT	CASSDSSTGGSGNTIYF
TRBV5-6	.	TRBJ2-7	TRBD1	TGTGCCAGCAGAGGGACAGGGTTATACGAGCAGTACTTC	CASRGTGLYEQYF
TRBV27	.	TRBJ2-3	.	TGTGCCAGCAGTCGTCAGGACCCCCGGACAGATACGCAGTATTTT	CASSRQDPRTDTQYF
TRBV7-9	.	TRBJ2-7	.	TGTGCCAGCAGCTTCCCACAACGGTCCTACGAGCAGTACTTC	CASSFPQRSYEQYF
TRBV6-1	.	TRBJ1-2	.	TGTGCCAGCAGGAACCATTACAGGGATCGGTATGGCTACACCTTC	CASRNHYRDRYGYTF
TRBV28	.	TRBJ1-5	.	TGTGCCAGCAGTTTGCACGCCATCGGGTTAGGTCAGCCCCAGCATTTT	CASSLHAIGLGQPQHF
TRBV5-4	.	TRBJ1-5	.	TGTGCCAGCAGCTTGGCAGGGAATGGCAATCAGCCCCAGCATTTT	CASSLAGNGNQPQHF
TRBV7-8	.	TRBJ2-5	.	TGTGCCAGCAGCCCAAGGGGCGGGCTTGCGGGGACCCAGTACTTC	CASSPRGGLAGTQYF
TRBV18	.	TRBJ2-3	.	TGTGCCAGCTCACGACTGAGCACAGATACGCAGTATTTT	CASSRLSTDTQYF
TRBV10-3	.	TRBJ1-5	TRBD1	TGTGCCATCAGCCGGGACAGTCGTGATCAGTCCCAGCATTTT	CAISRDSRDQSQHF
TRBV7-8	.	TRBJ2-1	TRBD1	TGTGCCAGCAGCCAAGACAGGGACAATGAGCAGTTCTTC	CASSQDRDNEQFF
TRBV21-1	.	TRBJ1-1	.	TGTGCCAGCAGCAATATGCCTTACAGGGGACCTGAAGCTTTCTTT	CASSNMPYRGPEAFF
TRBV6-6	.	TRBJ2-3	.	TGTGCCAGCAGTTACTTAGCAAGTCACACAGATACGCAGTATTTT	CASSYLASHTDTQYF
TRBV30	.	TRBJ1-1	.	TGTGCCTGTTCTGGCGCGCACACTGAAGCTTTCTTT	CACSGAHTEAFF
TRBV7-3	.	TRBJ1-2	.	TGTGCCAGCAGCTTATCGGCAGAAGGTGGCTACACCTTC	CASSLSAEGGYTF
TRBV18	.	TRBJ2-3	.	TGTGCCAGCTCACTTGCGACAGTTATTCCAGATACGCAGTATTTT	CASSLATVIPDTQYF
TRBV7-8	.	TRBJ1-5	.	TGTGCCAGCAGCTTTCTGGGGCATTCACAGCCCCAGCATTTT	CASSFLGHSQPQHF
TRBV6-1	.	TRBJ2-7	TRBD2	TGTGCCAGCAGTGAAGGGACTAGCGACTCCTACGAGCAGTACTTC	CASSEGTSDSYEQYF